A single sample gave rise to the 14 T cell receptor beta chains below, sequenced in a study of T cell repertoires in cytomegalovirus infection. In TCRdb, the reads were re-called with MiXCR into one record per CDR3 protein. The repertoire consists of some 920,000 distinct CDR3 sequences, with around 31% occurring once and the leading ten covering over 11%. Which antigens these TCRs recognize remains unknown. Sample: cultured CD8+ T cells from PBMCs, taken from culture after CMV antigen stimulation. The receptors here all came from a human donor in good health (CMV status not recorded). Some clones in this sample may be carry-over from other donors' samples.

The chain uses TRBV6-1 and TRBJ1-4, with D possibly matching TRBD1 (5 bases). The CDR3 runs 15 residues. The V end lost 5 bases, the J end lost 5 bases, and 15 bases lay between the germline ends. Looked up from germline, CDR1 is MNHNS and CDR2 is SASEGT. This chain's CDR3 is CASSLWGELNEKLFF. The CDR3 DNA follows: TGTGCCAGCAGTTTGTGGGGGGAACTAAATGAAAAACTGTTTTTT.

V usage is TRBV19 and J usage is TRBJ1-2, with 9 positions matching TRBD1. CDR1 LNHDA and CDR2 SQIVND come from the germline V gene (reference sequence). The J segment lost 0 bases and the V segment lost 5 bases, leaving 7 bases of the junction unmatched. The CDR3 extends over 16 amino acids. CDR3 coding DNA: TGTGCCAGTAGTTACGTGACAGGGGGAGCTAACTATGGCTACACCTTC. It yields the protein CASSYVTGGANYGYTF.

A few counts support this clonotype. The rearrangement links TRBV5-4 to TRBJ2-1; 7 bases map to TRBD2. The CDR3 length is 15 residues. Germline V gene sequence: CDR1 SGHNT, CDR2 YYREEE (reference sequence). V shed 3 bases and J 2 bases; nucleotides not matched to a gene: 5. The CDR3 protein is CASSYDGGTYNEQFF. CDR3 coding DNA: TGTGCCAGCAGCTATGACGGGGGGACCTACAATGAGCAGTTCTTC.

This clonotype has more than one count but fewer than ten. The chain carries TRBV7-8 and TRBJ1-2; D is ambiguous. V was clipped by 1 base and J by 4 bases, with 13 bases between them. Germline CDR1 reads SGHVS; CDR2 reads FQNEAQ. The CDR3 covers 15 residues. This CDR3 is CASSLVGLTGYGYTF. The CDR3 coding sequence is TGTGCCAGCAGCTTAGTCGGCCTGACGGGCTATGGCTACACCTTC.

This chain uses TRBV4-1 with TRBJ2-3; 7 bases fit TRBD1. Germline CDR1 reads MGHRA; CDR2 reads YSYEKL. The CDR3 extends over 17 amino acids. With 4 bases clipped from V and 6 bases from J, the junction kept 16 bases outside the gene matches. CDR3 loop: CASSLRYTTGRVDTQYF. The CDR3 coding sequence is TGCGCCAGCAGCCTTCGTTATACGACAGGGAGAGTTGATACGCAGTATTTT.

This chain uses TRBV19 with TRBJ1-5, with D unresolved. V was clipped by 5 bases and J by 0 bases, with 11 bases between them. The CDR3 totals 15 residues. CDR1 and CDR2 (germline): LNHDA, SQIVND (reference sequence). This CDR3 is CASSYADDSNQPQHF. The CDR3, as DNA: TGTGCCAGTAGTTATGCGGACGATAGCAATCAGCCCCAGCATTTT.

The V and J genes are TRBV5-1 and TRBJ1-1, with 8 bases that match TRBD1. J gave up 8 bases and V 5 bases, and 5 bases lay outside the gene matches. Germline CDR1 SGHRS, CDR2 YFSETQ. The CDR3 is made up of 12 amino acids. CDR3 residues: CASREHRGEAFF. CDR3 in DNA: TGCGCCAGCAGGGAGCACAGGGGGGAAGCTTTCTTT.

The chain links TRBV6-1 to TRBJ2-1; D is perhaps TRBD2 (6 bases). V gave up 2 bases and J gave up 7 bases, with 15 bases separating them. CDR1 MNHNS and CDR2 SASEGT come from the germline V gene. The CDR3 length is 15 residues. Written as DNA, the CDR3 is TGTGCCAGCAGTGAATTGGGGGGATTTAATAATGAGCAGTTCTTC. Translating gives CASSELGGFNNEQFF.

The table lists this clonotype with a few counts. The chain carries TRBV18 and TRBJ2-7; D not certain. The germline V gene has CDR1 KGHSH and CDR2 LQKENI. Trimming removed 6 bases from V and 2 bases from J, with 14 bases in between. The CDR3 is made up of 14 amino acids. Written as DNA, the CDR3 is TGTGCCAGCTCCACATCTGGCAGACCCTACGAGCAGTACTTC. Residues: CASSTSGRPYEQYF. The variable domain in full, completed from reference TRBV18 and TRBJ2-7, reads NAGVMQNPRHLVRRRGQEARLRCSPMKGHSHVYWYRQLPEEGLKFMVYLQKENIIDESGMPKERFSAEFPKEGPSILRIQQVVRGDSAAYFCASSTSGRPYEQYFGPGTRLTVT.

The chain links TRBV24-1 to TRBJ1-2; 8 bases fit TRBD1. The CDR3 length is 14 residues. The trim removed 3 bases at V and 6 bases at J, leaving 5 bases unmatched. Germline values: CDR1 KGHDR, CDR2 SFDVKD. The CDR3 bases are TGTGCCACCAGTGATGACAGGGGAAGCAATGGCTACACCTTC. Translating gives CATSDDRGSNGYTF.

The rearrangement joins TRBV19 to TRBJ1-5; possible D gene TRBD1, 6 bases. CDR1 is LNHDA and CDR2 is SQIVND in the germline V gene (reference sequence). The germline V and J ends were trimmed by 6 bases and 4 bases, with 10 bases remaining between them. The CDR3 totals 13 residues. CDR3 in DNA: TGTGCCAGTAGAGGGACAATGAATCAGCCCCAGCATTTT. Translating it yields CASRGTMNQPQHF.

This clonotype was detected only a few times. The chain recombines TRBV29-1 with TRBJ1-2, with 9 nucleotides matching TRBD1. There are 18 residues in the CDR3. Trimming at V came to 0 bases and at J to 4 bases, leaving 15 bases not matched to a gene. In germline, CDR1 is SQVTM, CDR2 ANQGSEA. The CDR3 region has the DNA TGCAGCGTTGAAGATCCAGGGACAGGGAGGGAAGCCAGCTATGGCTACACCTTC. Translated: CSVEDPGTGREASYGYTF.

V gene TRBV3-1 combines with J gene TRBJ2-1; 7 positions match TRBD1. V lost 4 bases to trimming and J lost 5 bases; unmatched junction nucleotides: 5. CDR1 and CDR2 from the germline V gene are LGHDT and YNNKEL (reference sequence). CDR3 length equals 14 residues. The CDR3 DNA sequence: TGTGCCAGCAGCCGACAGGGAAACCACAATGAGCAGTTCTTC. Encoded protein: CASSRQGNHNEQFF.

The rearrangement uses TRBV6-1 and TRBJ1-5; 9 bases align to TRBD1. The germline CDR1 and CDR2 sequences are MNHNS and SASEGT. The CDR3 is made up of 15 amino acids. V lost 5 bases, J lost 1 base, and 3 bases stayed unmatched. The CDR3 here is CASSHRGLSNQPQHF. As DNA, the CDR3 is TGTGCCAGCAGTCACAGGGGGCTGAGCAATCAGCCCCAGCATTTT.